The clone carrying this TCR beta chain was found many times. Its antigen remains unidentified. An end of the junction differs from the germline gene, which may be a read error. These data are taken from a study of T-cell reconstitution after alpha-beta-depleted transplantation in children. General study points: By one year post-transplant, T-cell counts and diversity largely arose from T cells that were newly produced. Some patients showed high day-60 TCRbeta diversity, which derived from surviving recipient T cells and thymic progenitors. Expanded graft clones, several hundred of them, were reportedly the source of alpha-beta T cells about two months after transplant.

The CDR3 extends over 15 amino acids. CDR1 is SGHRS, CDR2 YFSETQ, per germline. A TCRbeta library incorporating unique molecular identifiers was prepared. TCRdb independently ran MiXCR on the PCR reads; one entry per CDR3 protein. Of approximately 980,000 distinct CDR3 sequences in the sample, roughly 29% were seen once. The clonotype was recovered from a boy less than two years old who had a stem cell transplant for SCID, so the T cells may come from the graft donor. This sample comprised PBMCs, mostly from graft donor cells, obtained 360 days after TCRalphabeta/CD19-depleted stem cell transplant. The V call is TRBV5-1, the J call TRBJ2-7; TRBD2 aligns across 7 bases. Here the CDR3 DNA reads TGTGCCAGCAGCTTAGTGGGGGGACTAAGCTACGAGCAGTACTTC. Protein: CASSLVGGLSYEQYF.